The rows below give T cell receptor beta chains drawn from one sample of a study of cytomegalovirus exposure and HLA in healthy donors. Only in-frame clones appear in the TCRdb table, and some are missing; sequencing was by immunoSEQ multiplex PCR. The data show roughly 300,000 clones, around 86% seen once. Sequences were obtained from PBMCs. The receptor source for this set is a man aged 35-49 years in good health and CMV-seropositive. Each CDR3 is given with its conserved first and last residue. The order of the fields is clone size, CDR3 length, V gene, J gene, D gene, CDR3 DNA, CDR3 protein. The D gene is left open where the match is weak. Some rows have no size entry. The others give once, few or many, or a class for an expanded clone.

>.|12|TRBV28|TRBJ1-1|.
TGTGCCAGCAGTTTAAGTGGCCCGGAAGCTTTCTTT
CASSLSGPEAFF
>.|12|TRBV19|TRBJ2-7|TRBD2
TGTGCCAGTAGTATGGGACTAGACGAGCAGTACTTC
CASSMGLDEQYF
>.|17|TRBV7-2|TRBJ1-6|.
TGTGCCAGCAGCTTAGGCCACCTGAGCTCCTATAATTCACCCCTCCACTTT
CASSLGHLSSYNSPLHF
>few|16|TRBV28|TRBJ1-2|TRBD1
TGTGCCAGCAGTTCTGGCGATATGGACAGGGCGGATGGCTACACCTTC
CASSSGDMDRADGYTF
>.|13|TRBV5-1|TRBJ2-3|.
TGCGCCAGCAGCTTTGCAGGGCCAGATACGCAGTATTTT
CASSFAGPDTQYF
>.|13|TRBV10-1|TRBJ2-1|.
TGCGCCAGCAGTGAAACAACGGGCAATGAGCAGTTCTTC
CASSETTGNEQFF
>once|11|TRBV5-4|TRBJ2-1|.
TGTGCCAGCAGCTATGTAAATGAGCAGTTCTTC
CASSYVNEQFF
>.|14|TRBV19|TRBJ2-7|.
TGTGCCAGTAGTATAGGGGCAGGGGAGTACGAGCAGTACTTC
CASSIGAGEYEQYF
>.|14|TRBV2|TRBJ2-1|TRBD2
TGTGCCAGCTCCGGACTAGCGGGAGTCAATGAGCAGTTCTTC
CASSGLAGVNEQFF
>.|13|TRBV19|TRBJ1-4|.
TGTGCCAGTAGCACGAACAGGGCTGAAAAACTGTTTTTT
CASSTNRAEKLFF
>once|14|TRBV5-1|TRBJ2-5|.
TGCGCCAGCAGCTTGGACGTGGGGCGGGAGACCCAGTACTTC
CASSLDVGRETQYF
>.|15|TRBV2|TRBJ1-2|TRBD1
TGTGCCAGCAGTGCCCACGGACAGGGTGTCAGCGGCTACACCTTC
CASSAHGQGVSGYTF
>.|16|TRBV6-1|TRBJ2-1|TRBD1
TGTGCCAGCAGTGAAGCGACAGGGTATTTTGGCAATGAGCAGTTCTTC
CASSEATGYFGNEQFF
>.|16|TRBV5-5|TRBJ2-1|TRBD1
TGTGCCAGCAGCTTGACAGGGGGCGCCTCCTACAATGAGCAGTTCTTC
CASSLTGGASYNEQFF
>.|15|TRBV6-5|TRBJ2-7|.
TGTGCCAGCAGTTACTCTCTAGCGCTCCCCTACGAGCAGTACTTC
CASSYSLALPYEQYF
>.|15|TRBV2|TRBJ2-4|.
TGTGCCAGCAGTGGAACAGACACTGCCAAAAACATTCAGTACTTC
CASSGTDTAKNIQYF
>once|15|TRBV19|TRBJ2-1|TRBD2
TGTGCCAGTAGTATAGCCGGGCGGGGGAGCGATGAGCAGTTCTTC
CASSIAGRGSDEQFF
>few|14|TRBV5-1|TRBJ1-2|TRBD1
TGCGCCAGCAGCGTCTCAGGGGGTAACTATGGCTACACCTTC
CASSVSGGNYGYTF
>.|14|TRBV7-8|TRBJ2-1|TRBD2
TGTGCCAGCAGCCGCGGACTAGCTAAGAATGAGCAGTTCTTC
CASSRGLAKNEQFF
>.|15|TRBV7-9|TRBJ2-3|.
TGTGCCAGCAGGTCCGGGACAACTAGCACAGATACGCAGTATTTT
CASRSGTTSTDTQYF
>.|16|TRBV11-3|TRBJ2-3|.
TGTGCCAGCAGCTCCCCCCTCGGGGTAGGACCAGATACGCAGTATTTT
CASSSPLGVGPDTQYF
>once|16|TRBV5-1|TRBJ2-1|.
TGCGCCAGCAGCTTAGACGCGGCAAGCTCCTACAATGAGCAGTTCTTC
CASSLDAASSYNEQFF
>.|15|TRBV9|TRBJ1-4|TRBD1
TGTGCCAGCAGCGCGCAGGGGGAGAATGGAGAAAAACTGTTTTTT
CASSAQGENGEKLFF
>.|14|TRBV6-5|TRBJ2-2|.
TGTGCCAGCAGTCTAGCTGAGCCCACCGGGGAGCTGTTTTTT
CASSLAEPTGELFF
>.|16|TRBV5-1|TRBJ2-7|TRBD2
TGCGCCAGCAGCACCTCTCTAGCGGGAAATTCCTACGAGCAGTACTTC
CASSTSLAGNSYEQYF
>few|13|TRBV28|TRBJ1-6|.
TGTGCCAGCAGTTTAGTAGGGAGTTCACCCCTCCACTTT
CASSLVGSSPLHF
>.|14|TRBV5-1|TRBJ1-1|.
TGCGCCAGCAGCTCGGGATCCATGAACACTGAAGCTTTCTTT
CASSSGSMNTEAFF
>.|12|TRBV6-5|TRBJ2-2|.
TGTGCCACCGCACTAGGGAACCGGGAGCTGTTTTTT
CATALGNRELFF
>.|15|TRBV28|TRBJ1-3|.
TGTGCCAGCAGCGATTCCCGGGAGACCGGAAACACCATATATTTT
CASSDSRETGNTIYF
>.|16|TRBV5-6|TRBJ2-2|TRBD2
TGTGCCAGCAGCCCCAGGTACGGGAGGCTTGACGGGGAGCTGTTTTTT
CASSPRYGRLDGELFF
>.|12|TRBV27|TRBJ2-7|TRBD2
TGTGCCACCAAAAGCGGGGCCTACGAGCAGTACTTC
CATKSGAYEQYF
>.|15|TRBV7-9|TRBJ1-5|.
TGTGCCAGCACCAAGGGGAGGCGCCGCAATCAGCCCCAGCATTTT
CASTKGRRRNQPQHF
>.|16|TRBV5-6|TRBJ2-3|TRBD1
TGTGCCAGCAGCTTGGAGGGGACAGGGCTCGTTCATACGCAGTATTTT
CASSLEGTGLVHTQYF
>.|14|TRBV11-2|TRBJ2-7|.
TGTGCCAGCAGCTTATTGGGACTGTTCTACGAGCAGTACTTC
CASSLLGLFYEQYF
>.|15|TRBV19|TRBJ2-7|.
TGTGCCAGTAGTATTGGGTCGGGAGCTCCTCGCGAGCAGTACTTC
CASSIGSGAPREQYF
>.|14|TRBV5-6|TRBJ2-7|TRBD2
TGTGCCAGCAGTTCGGGGGGAGGGGCCCACGAGCAGTACTTC
CASSSGGGAHEQYF
>.|15|TRBV9|TRBJ2-7|TRBD1
TGTGCCAGCAGCCCGACAGGGGGCCTAGGGTACGAGCAGTACTTC
CASSPTGGLGYEQYF
>.|13|TRBV27|TRBJ1-5|TRBD1
TGTGCCAGCAACCCCGGACAGGGTCCGCCCCAGCATTTT
CASNPGQGPPQHF
>.|17|TRBV4-1|TRBJ1-5|.
TGCGCCAGCAGCCAAGACCAAAAGTCAGGGGACAATCAGCCCCAGCATTTT
CASSQDQKSGDNQPQHF
>.|14|TRBV6-1|TRBJ2-3|.
TGTGCCAGCACCGCGCGGGATCAAAGGGATACGCAGTATTTT
CASTARDQRDTQYF
>.|14|TRBV7-2|TRBJ1-3|.
TGTGCCAGCAGCTTTGGGACAACTGGAAACACCATATATTTT
CASSFGTTGNTIYF
>.|14|TRBV7-2|TRBJ1-1|TRBD1
TGTGCCAGCATCGCAGGGGGGACGGGCACTGAAGCTTTCTTT
CASIAGGTGTEAFF
>few|13|TRBV30|TRBJ1-1|TRBD1
TGTGCCGACGACAGGGCCGGGCGGACTGAAGCTTTCTTT
CADDRAGRTEAFF
>.|15|TRBV11-2|TRBJ1-1|TRBD1
TGTGCCAGCAGCCAAAGGACACAGGGGGACACTGAAGCTTTCTTT
CASSQRTQGDTEAFF
>.|15|TRBV5-4|TRBJ1-2|TRBD1
TGTGCCAGCAGCTCTAGACAGGGGGCTTGGTATGGCTACACCTTC
CASSSRQGAWYGYTF
>.|16|TRBV27|TRBJ2-7|.
TGTGCCAGCAGTCGCGATCAACCTTCGCGCTCCTACGAGCAGTACTTC
CASSRDQPSRSYEQYF
>.|14|TRBV19|TRBJ2-2|.
TGTGCCAGCCGCCAGGGACACAACACCGGGGAGCTGTTTTTT
CASRQGHNTGELFF
>.|16|TRBV7-3|TRBJ2-1|.
TGTGCCAGCAGCTTAACGGCGGATAGCTCCTACAATGAGCAGTTCTTC
CASSLTADSSYNEQFF
>few|15|TRBV28|TRBJ2-2|.
TGTGCCAGCAGTACCGGGACTGAGAACACCGGGGAGCTGTTTTTT
CASSTGTENTGELFF